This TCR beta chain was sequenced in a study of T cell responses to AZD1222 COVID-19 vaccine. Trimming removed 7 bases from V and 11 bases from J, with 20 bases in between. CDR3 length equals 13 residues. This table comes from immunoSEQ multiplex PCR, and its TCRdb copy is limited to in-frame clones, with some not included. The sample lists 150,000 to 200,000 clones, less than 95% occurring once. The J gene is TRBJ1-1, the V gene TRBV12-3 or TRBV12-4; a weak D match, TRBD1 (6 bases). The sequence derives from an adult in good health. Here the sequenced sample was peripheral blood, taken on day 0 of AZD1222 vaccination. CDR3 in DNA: TGTGCCAGCACTACCTGGGGGGGCGGGGAGGCTTTCTTT. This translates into CASTTWGGGEAFF.